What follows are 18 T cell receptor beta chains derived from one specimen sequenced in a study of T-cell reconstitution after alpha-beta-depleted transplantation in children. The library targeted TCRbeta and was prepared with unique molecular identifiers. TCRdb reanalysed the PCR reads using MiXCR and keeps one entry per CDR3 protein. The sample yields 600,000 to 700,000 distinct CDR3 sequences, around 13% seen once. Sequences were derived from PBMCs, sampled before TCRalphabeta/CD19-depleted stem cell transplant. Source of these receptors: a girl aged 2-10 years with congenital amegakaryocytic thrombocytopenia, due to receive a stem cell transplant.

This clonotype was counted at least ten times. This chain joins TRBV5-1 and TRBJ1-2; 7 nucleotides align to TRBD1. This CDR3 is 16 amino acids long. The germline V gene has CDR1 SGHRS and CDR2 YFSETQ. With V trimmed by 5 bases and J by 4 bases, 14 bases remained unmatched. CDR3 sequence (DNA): TGCGCCAGCAGGTATACTTCGACAGGGCTTATCTATGGCTACACCTTC. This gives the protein CASRYTSTGLIYGYTF.

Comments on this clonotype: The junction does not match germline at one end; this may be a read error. CDR3 DNA: TGTGCCAGCAGACAGGGGACCAATCACCCCCAGCATTTT. This translates into CASRQGTNHPQHF. The chain carries TRBV3-1 and TRBJ1-5; 7 bases are shared with TRBD1. Germline CDR1 and CDR2: LGHDT and YNNKEL (reference sequence). The CDR3 loop spans 13 amino acids.

CDR3 residues: CSARTDVGQYF. CDR3 in DNA: TGCAGTGCCCGGACAGATGTAGGGCAGTACTTC. This chain links TRBV20-1 with TRBJ2-7, with D possibly matching TRBD1 (6 bases). The CDR3 has 11 amino acids. Trimming took 6 bases from V and 9 from J, leaving 15 bases between them. Germline V lookup: CDR1 DFQATT, CDR2 SNEGSKA (reference sequence).

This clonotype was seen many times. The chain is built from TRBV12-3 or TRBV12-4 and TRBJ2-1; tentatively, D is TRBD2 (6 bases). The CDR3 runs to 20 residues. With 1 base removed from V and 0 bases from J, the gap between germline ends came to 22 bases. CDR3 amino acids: CASSLGGGVYAGSSYNEQFF. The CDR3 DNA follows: TGTGCCAGCAGTTTAGGAGGAGGGGTCTACGCCGGGAGCTCCTACAATGAGCAGTTCTTC.

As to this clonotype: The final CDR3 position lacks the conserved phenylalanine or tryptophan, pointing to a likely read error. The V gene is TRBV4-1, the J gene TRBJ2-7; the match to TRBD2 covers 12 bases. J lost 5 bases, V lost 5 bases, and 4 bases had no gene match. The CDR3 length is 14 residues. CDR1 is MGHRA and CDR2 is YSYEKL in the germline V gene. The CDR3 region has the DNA TGCGCCAGCAGCACGACTAGCGGGAGCAACGAGCAGTACTCC. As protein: CASSTTSGSNEQYS.

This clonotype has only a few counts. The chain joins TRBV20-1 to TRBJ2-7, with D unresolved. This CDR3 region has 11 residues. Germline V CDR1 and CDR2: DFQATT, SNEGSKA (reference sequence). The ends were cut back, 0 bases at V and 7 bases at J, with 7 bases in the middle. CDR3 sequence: CSARDVKEQYF. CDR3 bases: TGCAGTGCTAGAGATGTTAAGGAGCAGTACTTC.

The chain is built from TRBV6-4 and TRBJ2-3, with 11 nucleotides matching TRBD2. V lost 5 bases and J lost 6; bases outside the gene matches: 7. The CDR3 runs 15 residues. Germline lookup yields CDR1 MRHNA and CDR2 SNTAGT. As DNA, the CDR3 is TGTGCCAGCAGTATCCTAGCGGGAGGAAGGGATACGCAGTATTTT. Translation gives CASSILAGGRDTQYF.

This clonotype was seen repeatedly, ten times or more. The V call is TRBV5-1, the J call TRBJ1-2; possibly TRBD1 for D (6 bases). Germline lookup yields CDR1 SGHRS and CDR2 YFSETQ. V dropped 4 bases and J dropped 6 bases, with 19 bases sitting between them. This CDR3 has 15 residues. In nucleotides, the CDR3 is TGCGCCAGCAGCACGTTTCCTACAGGGTACAATGGCTACACCTTC. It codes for CASSTFPTGYNGYTF.

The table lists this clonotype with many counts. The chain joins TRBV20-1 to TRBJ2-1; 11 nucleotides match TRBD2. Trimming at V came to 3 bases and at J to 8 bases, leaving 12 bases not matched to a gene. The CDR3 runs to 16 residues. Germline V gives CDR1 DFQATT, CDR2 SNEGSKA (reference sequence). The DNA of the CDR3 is TGCAGTGCTAGTCAATTGCAACTAGCGGGAGCCTATGAGCAGTTCTTC. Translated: CSASQLQLAGAYEQFF.

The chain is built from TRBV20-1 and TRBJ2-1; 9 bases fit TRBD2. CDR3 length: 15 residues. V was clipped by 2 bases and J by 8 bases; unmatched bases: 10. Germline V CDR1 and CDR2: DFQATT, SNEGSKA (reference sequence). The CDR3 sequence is CSARRASGIMYEQFF. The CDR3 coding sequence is TGCAGTGCTAGAAGGGCTAGCGGGATTATGTATGAGCAGTTCTTC.

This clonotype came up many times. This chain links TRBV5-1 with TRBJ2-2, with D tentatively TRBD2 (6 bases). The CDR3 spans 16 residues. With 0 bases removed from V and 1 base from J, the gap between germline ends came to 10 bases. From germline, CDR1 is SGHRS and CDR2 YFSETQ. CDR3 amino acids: CASSLVGGLNTGELFF. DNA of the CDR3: TGCGCCAGCAGCTTGGTGGGGGGTCTGAACACCGGGGAGCTGTTTTTT.

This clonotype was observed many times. CDR3 sequence: CASSLEGYTGELFF. CDR3 DNA sequence: TGCGCCAGCAGCTTGGAAGGATACACCGGGGAGCTGTTTTTT. This chain uses TRBV5-1 with TRBJ2-2; D call uncertain. The CDR3 runs 14 residues. The V end lost 0 bases, the J end lost 3 bases, and 6 bases lay between the germline ends. CDR1 and CDR2 (germline): SGHRS, YFSETQ. The full variable domain, its missing parts supplied by reference TRBV5-1 and TRBJ2-2, is KAGVTQTPRYLIKTRGQQVTLSCSPISGHRSVSWYQQTPGQGLQFLFEYFSETQRNKGNFPGRFSGRQFSNSRSEMNVSTLELGDSALYLCASSLEGYTGELFFGEGSRLTVL.

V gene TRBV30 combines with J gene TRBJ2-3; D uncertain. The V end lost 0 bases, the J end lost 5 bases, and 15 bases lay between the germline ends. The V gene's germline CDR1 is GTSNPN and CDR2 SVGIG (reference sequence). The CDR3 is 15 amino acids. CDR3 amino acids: CAWSVLKRWGDTQYF. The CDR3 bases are TGTGCCTGGAGTGTACTCAAAAGGTGGGGAGATACGCAGTATTTT.

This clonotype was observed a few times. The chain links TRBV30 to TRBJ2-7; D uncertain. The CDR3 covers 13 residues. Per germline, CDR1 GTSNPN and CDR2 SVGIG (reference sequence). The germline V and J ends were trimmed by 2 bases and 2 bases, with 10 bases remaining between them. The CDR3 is CAWSWTSAYEQYF. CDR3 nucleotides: TGTGCCTGGAGTTGGACGTCAGCCTACGAGCAGTACTTC.

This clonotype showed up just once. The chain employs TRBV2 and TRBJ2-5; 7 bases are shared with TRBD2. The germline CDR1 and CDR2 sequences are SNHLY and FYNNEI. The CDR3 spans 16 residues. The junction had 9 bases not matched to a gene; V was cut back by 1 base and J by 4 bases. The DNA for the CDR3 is TGTGCCAGCAGTGAAGAGGGTATCTTAGCGGGAGAGACCCAGTACTTC. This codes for CASSEEGILAGETQYF.

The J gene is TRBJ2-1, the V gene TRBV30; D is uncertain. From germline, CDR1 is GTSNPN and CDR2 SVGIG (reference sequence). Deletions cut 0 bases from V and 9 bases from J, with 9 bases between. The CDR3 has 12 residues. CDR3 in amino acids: CAWSVTEIEQFF. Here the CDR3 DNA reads TGTGCCTGGAGTGTAACTGAGATTGAGCAGTTCTTC.

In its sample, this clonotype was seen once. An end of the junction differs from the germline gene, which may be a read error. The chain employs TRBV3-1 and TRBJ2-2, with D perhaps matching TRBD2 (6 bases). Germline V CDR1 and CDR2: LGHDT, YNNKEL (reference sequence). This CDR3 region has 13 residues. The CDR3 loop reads CASSQARGGALLF. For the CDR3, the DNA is TGTGCCAGCAGCCAAGCCCGTGGCGGGGCGCTGTTGTTT.

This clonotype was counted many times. The CDR3 bases are TGCAGTGCTAGCTCTCAGGGAAGGAACACTGAAGCTTTCTTT. Protein: CSASSQGRNTEAFF. The V and J genes are TRBV20-1 and TRBJ1-1, with D perhaps matching TRBD1 (5 bases). The V gene's germline CDR1 is DFQATT and CDR2 SNEGSKA (reference sequence). The V and J ends lost 3 bases and 1 base respectively, with 12 bases between them. CDR3 length: 14 residues.